This T cell receptor beta chain is drawn from a study of cytomegalovirus exposure and HLA in healthy donors (dated by TCRdb to 2017 to 2019). A note on the overall study: An earlier analysis of several hundred of the donors reported 276 Gb of sequence data and some 110 million unique TCR beta sequences obtained from some 170 million T cells. An early release covering over 500 HLA-typed donors comprised approximately 300 gigabases of sequencing data and some 79 million unique TCR sequences. Of the approximately 370 genotyped donors, 75% to 85% were placed in the genetic ancestry cluster associated with self-reported Caucasian donors. The study aimed to test whether cataloging public T cell receptors could reveal signatures of past pathogen exposure. Using immunosequencing, the study profiled T cell repertoires from approximately 700 subjects and related those repertoires to cytomegalovirus serostatus. Besides the first cohort of 500 to 700 subjects, a separate validation cohort made up of 120 different subjects was used. To predict cytomegalovirus infection status, the study combined high-throughput TCR immunosequencing, statistical association of individual TCRs with disease status, and machine learning. To study patterns of TCR occurrence, a later analysis re-analyzed previously published TCR beta repertoires from more than 550 donors and added high-resolution HLA genotyping. The later analysis used no new phenotypic data to find candidate immune exposures, relying instead on TCR beta sequences and their occurrence across donors. An earlier analysis of roughly 600 of the donors used high-throughput TCR beta sequencing to judge whether each TCR beta V gene segment behaved as functional or pseudogenic. Donor age, sex, ethnicity and CMV serostatus were compiled alongside the repertoire data. In a later genetic analysis, genome-wide SNP genotypes for about 65% of the roughly 670 donors were used, and that subset was treated as a discovery cohort. Every repertoire in the discovery cohort had been generated on one and the same sequencing platform. HLA typing covered class I and class II loci at four-digit resolution. The number of donors typed differed by locus, with roughly 620-630 for A, B, C, DRB1 and DQB1, more than 500 for DQA1, under 610 for DPA1, and some 440 for DPB1. Five DR-DQ haplotypes were treated as single units for association and clustering because of strong linkage in the cohort. Among about 360 genotyped donors of the cohort, an average of about 240,000 unique TCR beta nucleotide sequences were sequenced per donor, roughly 20% of them non-productive. General findings and caveats noted by the study authors: Only TCR beta chains were sequenced in this cohort, and the absence of alpha or paired-chain data limited detectable features. Immune exposure information for the cohort was limited to CMV serostatus. In a later analysis, the rate of TCR association differed among HLA loci, with DRB1 alleles having the most associated TCRs and HLA-C alleles having the fewest. Because counts were too low, some 17 rarely observed V segments, including chromosome 9 orphons, were excluded from the earlier analysis of 587 of the donors. When HLA alleles, especially DR and DQ, strongly co-occurred, attributing TCR associations to individual alleles was difficult. According to the authors, the approach could potentially be generalized to other disease states and immunological phenotypes. In a later analysis, several top co-occurrence clusters were reported to appear linked to parvovirus B19, influenza, CMV and Epstein-Barr virus. A later analysis associated 16,951 TCR beta sequences with specific HLA alleles at a false discovery rate of 0.05. Because some donors lacked HLA typing at each locus, the association tests relied only on the typed subset. V-gene and J-gene trimming of TCR beta chains was associated with a missense DCLRE1C variant in a later genetic analysis, and the association was replicated in an independent cohort. Roughly uniform sequencing depth across donors was assumed in presence/absence analyses, although this assumption may not hold. Compared with the roughly 710-donor mean, donors in an Asian-associated ancestry cluster had fewer N-insertions in productive TCRs, according to a later genetic analysis. A further reported finding was that TCR beta sequences accurately predicted the HLA-A and HLA-B alleles for most subjects in the first cohort. Three of the identified cytomegalovirus-associated TCR beta chains were confirmed in vitro to be specific for cytomegalovirus antigens. Correlated functional status among segregating V segments might be attributable to linkage disequilibrium, but an unknown experimental factor could not be ruled out. In a later analysis, most CMV-associated TCR beta chains were found to appear HLA-restricted, with HLA associations seemingly driven largely by CMV exposure. An earlier analysis of approximately 540 of the donors showed that most TCR beta V segments appeared in productive rearrangements either about 87% or about 30% of the time, which broadly matched IMGT annotations. The sequencing pipeline was judged likely to have produced a cluster of highly shared sequence variants as a technical artifact. Cytomegalovirus status was reported to be diagnosed by the classifier with high specificity and sensitivity in both the original and validation cohorts. While some public TCRs were present in many individuals, most TCR sequences turned up only very rarely across donors. A later analysis found that HLA-associated TCR beta chains were more clonally expanded and had lower generation probabilities than equally common non-associated chains. The study listed 164 TCR beta chains as associated with cytomegalovirus.

As for this clone: Its antigen is unknown. It has no much larger one-base neighbor in the sample; base qualities were not kept.

Libraries were made using the immunoSEQ multiplex PCR assay. For the multiplex PCR, a mixture combining 60 forward primers for TCR Vbeta segments and 13 reverse primers for TCR Jbeta segments was used. The CDR3 region of rearranged TCR beta genes was amplified from genomic DNA by a multiplex PCR assay. The amplified TCR beta libraries were sequenced on the Illumina HiSeq System as 87-base-pair reads. The paper's processing steps were these. A later analysis counted 65 million to 90 million unique TCR beta chains across the 600 to 850 repertoires, and around 9.9 million of these chains were shared by at least two donors. Raw reads were error-corrected and collapsed into unique sequences by a nearest-neighbor algorithm in which closely related sequences were merged to remove PCR and sequencing errors. Alignment of CDR3 sequences to IMGT reference sequences was used to assign V, D and J gene segments. Each retained sequence needed at least a six-nucleotide match to both a V gene segment and a J gene segment. Rearrangements were called productive when the CDR3 lacked stop codons and stayed in frame with V and J; all others were non-productive. Following IMGT convention, CDR3 was defined as the stretch from the second conserved V-encoded cysteine up to the conserved J-encoded phenylalanine. Sequences without an unambiguous match to a single V gene segment were excluded from the earlier analysis of over 500 of the donors. An earlier analysis of over 450 of the donors classified V segments as functional when productive rearrangements were above 56.7% and as segregating when the standard deviation between donors was above 5%. A statistical classification framework was built to diagnose cytomegalovirus status from the catalog of TCR beta chain sequences. A later analysis assigned V and J genes by comparing TCR nucleotide sequences with IMGT/GENE-DB human TR gene sequences. Using the TCRdist pipeline, a later analysis assigned CDR3 sequences along with most-parsimonious VDJ recombination scenarios. In a later analysis, every TCR beta chain was defined by the combination of its CDR3 amino acid sequence and its V-gene family, and reads without a unique V-gene family were dropped. A later analysis removed several hundred highly shared, low-generation-probability nucleotide sequences to deal with suspected cross-contamination and a sequencing artifact. In a later analysis, a clonal expansion index for each public chain was calculated from normalized within-repertoire ranks of inferred template counts. A later analysis computed generation probabilities with a VDJ recombination model fitted to out-of-frame rearrangements, and checked the results against IGoR. In a later analysis, TCR-TCR, TCR-HLA and TCR-CMV co-occurrence was scored with hypergeometric tests, and a repertoire-size bias correction was applied to TCR pairs. False discovery rates were estimated in a later analysis by permuting HLA or CMV assignments 20 times. In a later analysis, co-occurring TCRs were grouped with DBSCAN, and TCRdist sequence similarity was added when clustering was performed within HLA-allele-positive subsets. Co-occurrence clustering excluded repertoires with fewer than 30,000 or more than 120,000 public chains, plus five with anomalous nucleotide sharing. TCRdb mirrors the immuneACCESS table, restricted to in-frame sequences. Some clones are absent from its copies; in checked studies, under half trace to an unresolved V gene, and the reason for the others is unknown. V, J and clone size reflect that table, while D and trimming were determined from the DNA. The sample table lists around 120,000 clones, roughly 69% of them with a count of one. Approximately 2.9% of the sample is in the top ten clones.

The cohort comprised 710 or so healthy bone marrow donors. At the time of sampling, every cohort member was nominally healthy, though immune exposures that went unrecorded were likely present. Of the 650 to 750 cohort members, some 270 had positive CMV serostatus and 350 to 450 had negative CMV serostatus, and CMV serostatus was not recorded for the donor. Every donor gave a peripheral blood sample, and the peripheral blood mononuclear cells from that sample were used for TCR beta sequencing. The Qiagen DNeasy Blood Extraction Kit was used to extract genomic DNA from the blood cell samples. The TCR comes from a human donor in good health. The specimen was PBMCs.

The CDR3 region reads CASSYSSLAGTDTQYF. DNA sequence: TGTGCCAGCAGTTACTCGAGTCTAGCGGGAACAGATACGCAGTATTTT. The chain joins TRBV6-5 to TRBJ2-3; 9 bases in the junction line up with TRBD2. CDR1 MNHEY and CDR2 SVGAGI were looked up in the germline V gene. Trimming leaves V shorter by 0 bases and J shorter by 3 bases, with the junction holding 4 bases beyond the gene matches. The CDR3 goes from the cysteine to the phenylalanine over 16 residues. The entry retains the CDR3 DNA only, 48 bases that are in frame from base 1.